This is a list of T cell receptor beta chains from one sample in a study of cytomegalovirus exposure and HLA in healthy donors. Profiled with immunoSEQ multiplex PCR; TCRdb holds only in-frame clones, not every one. The table includes about 130,000 clones, 60% to 85% detected once. The source material was PBMCs. These receptors all come from a woman aged 35 to 49 in good health and CMV-seronegative. Each CDR3 is given with its conserved first and last residue. D genes are given only for firm matches. The size entry is marked missing in some rows and otherwise reads once, few, many or a size class.

d_call	j_call	clone_size	v_call	cdr3_nt	cdr3_aa
NA	TRBJ1-1	NA	TRBV15	TGTGCCACCAGCGGAAACAGGGCTCCGAACACTGAAGCTTTCTTT	CATSGNRAPNTEAFF
TRBD1	TRBJ1-2	once	TRBV28	TGTGCCAGCGCTGGGACAGGGTCCGATGGCTACCCCTTC	CASAGTGSDGYPF
TRBD1	TRBJ2-7	NA	TRBV6-5	TGTGCCAGCAGTTACTCGATAACAGGGGAAACCTACGAGCAGTACTTC	CASSYSITGETYEQYF
NA	TRBJ1-4	NA	TRBV7-9	TGTGCCAGCAGCTTAGCTGGCGGAGTTAATGAAAAACTGTTTTTT	CASSLAGGVNEKLFF
TRBD1	TRBJ1-5	NA	TRBV19	TGTGCCAGTAGTCCATCCGGGACAGGGGGCAATCAGCCCCAGCATTTT	CASSPSGTGGNQPQHF
TRBD1	TRBJ1-6	NA	TRBV5-1	TGCGCCAGCAGCCGACAGGGGAAGCTGGATAATTCACCCCTCCACTTT	CASSRQGKLDNSPLHF
NA	TRBJ2-1	NA	TRBV6-6	TGTGCCAGCAGCTTACCAGCAGGGTTCGACAATGAGCAGTTCTTC	CASSLPAGFDNEQFF
NA	TRBJ1-2	few	TRBV18	TGTGCCAGCTCACCACTGAGTCAGATAGGGACATCAAATACCTATGGCTACACCTTC	CASSPLSQIGTSNTYGYTF
TRBD1	TRBJ1-3	NA	TRBV2	TGTGCCAGCGATACAGGGGTTAGTGGGAACACCATATATTTT	CASDTGVSGNTIYF
NA	TRBJ2-3	NA	TRBV29-1	TGCAGCGTAGTACAGGGAGAGGGGACAGATACGCAGTATTTT	CSVVQGEGTDTQYF
TRBD2	TRBJ2-7	NA	TRBV7-9	TGTGCCAGCAGCCAAGCGGGGAGGGGTGAGCAGTACTTC	CASSQAGRGEQYF
NA	TRBJ2-7	NA	TRBV13	TGTGCCAGCAGCTCGTCCGACAGACGCTACGAGCAGTACTTC	CASSSSDRRYEQYF
NA	TRBJ1-4	NA	TRBV28	TGTGCCAGCAGTTTCGGTCGAACAGGGTCGGGTGAAAAACTGTTTTTT	CASSFGRTGSGEKLFF
NA	TRBJ1-1	few	TRBV4-3	TGCGCCAGCAGCCAAAGAGGTCTCTCGAACACTGAAGCTTTCTTT	CASSQRGLSNTEAFF
TRBD1	TRBJ1-3	NA	TRBV6-6	TGTGCCAGCGCGTATACAGGGGGGACTGGAAACACCATATATTTT	CASAYTGGTGNTIYF
NA	TRBJ1-2	NA	TRBV6-1	TGTGCCAGCAGCTTGAACTATGGCTACACCTTC	CASSLNYGYTF
TRBD1	TRBJ1-3	few	TRBV28	TGTGCCAGCAGGTCCGGGACAGGGAACTCTGGAAACACCATATATTTT	CASRSGTGNSGNTIYF
TRBD2	TRBJ2-1	few	TRBV5-6	TGTGCCAGCAGCCGGACTAGCGGGGGGTCGCTAGCGACTCACAATGAGCAGTTCTTC	CASSRTSGGSLATHNEQFF
TRBD1	TRBJ2-7	NA	TRBV6-1	TGTGCCAGCAGTGGTACAGGGGGCTACGAGCAGTACTTC	CASSGTGGYEQYF
NA	TRBJ2-7	NA	TRBV6-5	TGTGCCAGCAGTTATACAGGGGAGGCCCGAACCTACGAGCAGTACTTC	CASSYTGEARTYEQYF
NA	TRBJ2-7	NA	TRBV5-5	TGTGCCAGCAGCTCGCGTCCCCCAGGGAAAGAGAACGAGCAGTACTTC	CASSSRPPGKENEQYF
NA	TRBJ1-5	NA	TRBV6-4	TGTGCCAGCAGTGCGCAGGGCAATCAGCCCCAGCATTTT	CASSAQGNQPQHF
TRBD2	TRBJ2-5	NA	TRBV4-1	TGCGCCAGCAGCCAAGGGGGGGGGAGATACCAAGAGACCCAGTACTTC	CASSQGGGRYQETQYF
NA	TRBJ1-2	NA	TRBV5-3	TGTGCCAGAATATGGGGCCCCTATGGCTACACCTTC	CARIWGPYGYTF
TRBD2	TRBJ2-1	NA	TRBV6-6	TGTGCCAGCAGTTACATTAGCGGGGGGGCCGGCAATGAGCAGTTCTTC	CASSYISGGAGNEQFF
TRBD1	TRBJ1-1	NA	TRBV28	TGTGCCAGCAGTCCGGGACAGGGAGTTGGGATGAACACTGAAGCTTTCTTT	CASSPGQGVGMNTEAFF
NA	TRBJ2-6	NA	TRBV7-2	TGTGCCAGCAGCTCCCAGCCTGAGGTAGGCTCTGGGGCCAACGTTCTGACTTTC	CASSSQPEVGSGANVLTF
NA	TRBJ2-7	NA	TRBV18	TGTGCCAGCTCTCTCGGCGGCTACGAGCAGTACTTC	CASSLGGYEQYF
TRBD1	TRBJ1-1	NA	TRBV15	TGTGCCACCAGCAGCGGACAGGGCATCGCTGAAGCTTTCTTT	CATSSGQGIAEAFF
NA	TRBJ1-2	once	TRBV9	TGTGCCAGCAGCGTAGGCCCCCTGGCAGATAGCTCCTATGGCTACACCTTC	CASSVGPLADSSYGYTF
NA	TRBJ1-2	NA	TRBV15	TGTGCCACCAGCAGAGATCCCCAGGGTAACTATGGCTACACCTTC	CATSRDPQGNYGYTF
NA	TRBJ1-1	few	TRBV5-6	TGTGCCAGCAGCCAATGGGCAAGGACTTCGAGCGGTGAAGCTTTCTTT	CASSQWARTSSGEAFF
NA	TRBJ2-3	NA	TRBV2	TGTGCCAGCAGTGATCTTGCGGGGGCAAACACAGATACGCAGTATTTT	CASSDLAGANTDTQYF
NA	TRBJ1-2	once	TRBV6-5	TGTGCCAGCAGTTACAAGCAGGGTAAAAACTATGGCTACACCTTC	CASSYKQGKNYGYTF
TRBD1	TRBJ1-4	NA	TRBV15	TGTGCCACCAGCTACGACAGGGTCAATGAAAAACTGTTTTTT	CATSYDRVNEKLFF
NA	TRBJ2-2	NA	TRBV9	TGTGCCAGCAGCGCGGGGGGCCTCACCGGGGAGCTGTTTTTT	CASSAGGLTGELFF
NA	TRBJ1-4	NA	TRBV30	TGTGCCTGGAGTGGACTTGTTGCCTTTGGGTTT	CAWSGLVAFGF
NA	TRBJ2-3	NA	TRBV28	TGTGCCAGCAGTTTACCAGATACCTCGAAATCGTATTTT	CASSLPDTSKSYF
TRBD1	TRBJ1-4	NA	TRBV5-1	TGCGCCAGCAGCTTGGGGACAGGGATAGCAACTAATGAAAAACTGTTTTTT	CASSLGTGIATNEKLFF
TRBD2	TRBJ2-3	NA	TRBV19	TGTGCCAGTAGTATAAGGGCCGGGGGGGGAGATACGCAGTATTTT	CASSIRAGGGDTQYF
NA	TRBJ1-1	few	TRBV5-4	TGTGCCAGCAGCTACCACGGGGGGACCAACACTGAAGCTTTCTTT	CASSYHGGTNTEAFF
NA	TRBJ1-2	once	TRBV11-1	TGTGCCAGCAGCCCCCAGGGGCCTGTTGTTGGCTACACCTTC	CASSPQGPVVGYTF
TRBD1	TRBJ1-6	NA	TRBV4-2	TGTGCCAGCAGCCAGCTTAGGGACAGCTTGAGGGTGGGTTCACCCCTCCACTTT	CASSQLRDSLRVGSPLHF
NA	TRBJ1-4	few	TRBV7-9	TGTGCCAGCAGCTTGTCCGGTCAGGGAGGTGAAAAACTGTTTTTT	CASSLSGQGGEKLFF
NA	TRBJ2-1	NA	TRBV1	TGCACCAGCAGCCACCTGGGTGAGGAGGGGCAGTTCTTC	CTSSHLGEEGQFF
TRBD1	TRBJ2-5	NA	TRBV2	TGTGCCAGCACCTGGACAGGCCGAGAGACCCAGTACTTC	CASTWTGRETQYF
TRBD1	TRBJ2-1	few	TRBV7-3	TGTGCCAGCAGCTTAACCCCGGGACAGGGGAACAATGAGCAGTTCTTC	CASSLTPGQGNNEQFF
NA	TRBJ1-1	once	TRBV19	TGTGCCAGTACCCTCGGGGGTCGGATGAACACTGAAGCTTTCTTT	CASTLGGRMNTEAFF
NA	TRBJ1-3	NA	TRBV7-2	TGTGCCAGCAGCCCCCATCGGGGAAACACCATATATTTT	CASSPHRGNTIYF
TRBD2	TRBJ2-7	NA	TRBV4-2	TGTGCCAGCAGCCAAGAACCTAGCGGGGGCCCCTACGAGCAGTACTTC	CASSQEPSGGPYEQYF
NA	TRBJ1-1	few	TRBV4-2	TGTGCCAGCAGCCAAGATCCAGGACACAACACTGAAGCTTTCTTT	CASSQDPGHNTEAFF
NA	TRBJ1-2	NA	TRBV10-3	TGTGCCATCAGTGATGGCCAAACTAGGACCAACTATGGCTACACCTTC	CAISDGQTRTNYGYTF
NA	TRBJ1-1	few	TRBV6-5	TGTGCCAGCAGTTACGACGGGAGGAACACTGAAGCTTTCTTT	CASSYDGRNTEAFF
TRBD2	TRBJ2-1	NA	TRBV7-9	TGTGCCAGCAGCTTGACTAGCATCTCCTACAATGAGCAGTTCTTC	CASSLTSISYNEQFF